The 5 T cell receptor beta chains given below trace back to one sample, sequenced in a study of spatial heterogeneity in lung cancer. This sample's time point: sample taken at primary tumor resection. Unsorted whole RNA of tumor, nontumor lung or frozen PBMC was sequenced. TCRdb redid the calling of the 5' RACE reads with MiXCR, one entry per CDR3 protein. The sample lists just under 40,000 distinct CDR3 sequences; about 6% were seen once. Sequences were derived from PBMCs, sampled at surgery. All receptors come from a male donor with early-stage non-small cell lung cancer.

This clonotype was seen a handful of times. V and J are TRBV9 and TRBJ2-2, with 8 bases matching TRBD1. The junction had 12 bases not matched to a gene; V was cut back by 4 bases and J by 4 bases. CDR1 is SGDLS, CDR2 YYNGEE, per germline. The CDR3 has 17 amino acids. The CDR3 DNA is TGTGCCAGCAGCCTTTCTCCAGGGGGCGAATCCACCGGGGAGCTGTTTTTT. It yields the protein CASSLSPGGESTGELFF.

This clonotype is labeled medium-sized. This rearrangement joins TRBV14 to TRBJ1-4; D unresolved. CDR3 length: 13 amino acids. Trimming left V 4 bases short and J 4 bases short, with 7 bases between. From germline, CDR1 is SGHDN and CDR2 FVKESK. The CDR3 DNA follows: TGTGCCAGCAGCCGCAGCTTTAATGAAAAACTGTTTTTT. This gives the protein CASSRSFNEKLFF.

This clonotype is medium-sized. This chain joins TRBV9 and TRBJ1-1, with D hard to call. The CDR3 runs 13 residues. Trimming took off 1 base at V and 4 bases at J, with 8 bases between the two ends. Germline CDR1 and CDR2: SGDLS and YYNGEE. CDR3 DNA sequence: TGTGCCAGCAGCGTAATGGGGAGCACTGAAGCTTTCTTT. Encoded protein: CASSVMGSTEAFF.

This clonotype was counted a few times. V is TRBV5-5 and J is TRBJ1-6, with D perhaps TRBD1 (6 bases). The V and J ends lost 4 bases and 7 bases respectively, with 15 bases between them. In germline, CDR1 is SGHKS, CDR2 YYEKEE (reference sequence). The CDR3 is made up of 15 amino acids. The CDR3 DNA reads as TGTGCCAGCAGCCCCGGAGGGGGGGAGAATTCACCCCTCCACTTT. Amino acid sequence: CASSPGGGENSPLHF.

This clonotype was counted only a few times. The J gene is TRBJ1-1, the V gene TRBV18; 9 bases are a match to TRBD1. The ends lost 2 bases at V and 5 bases at J; junction bases unmatched: 3. Germline V gene sequence: CDR1 KGHSH, CDR2 LQKENI. The CDR3 sequence is 14 residues long. The chain's CDR3 is CASSPGTGRTEAFF. The CDR3 DNA sequence: TGTGCCAGCTCACCAGGGACAGGGCGAACTGAAGCTTTCTTT. The variable domain in full, completed from reference TRBV18 and TRBJ1-1, reads NAGVMQNPRHLVRRRGQEARLRCSPMKGHSHVYWYRQLPEEGLKFMVYLQKENIIDESGMPKERFSAEFPKEGPSILRIQQVVRGDSAAYFCASSPGTGRTEAFFGQGTRLTVV.